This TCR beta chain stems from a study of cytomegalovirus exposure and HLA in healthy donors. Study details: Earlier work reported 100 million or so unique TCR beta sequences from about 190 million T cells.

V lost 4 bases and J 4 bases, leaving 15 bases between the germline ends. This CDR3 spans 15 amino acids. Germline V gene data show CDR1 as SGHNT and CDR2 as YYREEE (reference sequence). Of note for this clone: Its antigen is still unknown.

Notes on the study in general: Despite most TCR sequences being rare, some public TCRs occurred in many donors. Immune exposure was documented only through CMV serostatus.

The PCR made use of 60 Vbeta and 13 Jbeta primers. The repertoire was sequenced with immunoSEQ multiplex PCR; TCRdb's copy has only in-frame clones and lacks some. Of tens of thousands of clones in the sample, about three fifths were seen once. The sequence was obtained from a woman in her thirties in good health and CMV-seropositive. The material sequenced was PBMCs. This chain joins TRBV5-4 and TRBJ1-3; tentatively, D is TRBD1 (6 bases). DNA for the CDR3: TGTGCCAGCAGCCAGGGGATCGTGTCCGGAAACACCATATATTTT. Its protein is CASSQGIVSGNTIYF.